This paragraph covers one T cell receptor (beta chain) sequence. It has no known antigen specificity. No qualities accompany the bases; no much larger clone lies one base away. This specimen comes from a study of cytomegalovirus exposure and HLA in healthy donors (dated by TCRdb to about 2017). For context, the study as a whole: In an earlier analysis of under 600 of the donors, roughly 300 Gb of sequence data and 95 million to 130 million unique TCR beta sequences from 150 million to 200 million T cells were reported. An early release that covered more than 550 HLA-typed donors contained around 300 gigabases of sequencing data and 65 million to 100 million unique TCR sequences. Of the roughly 400 genotyped donors, approximately 82% fell in the genetic ancestry cluster associated with self-reported Caucasian donors. The study aimed to test whether cataloging public T cell receptors could reveal signatures of past pathogen exposure. The T cell repertoires of some 670 subjects were profiled by immunosequencing and related to cytomegalovirus serostatus. Besides the first cohort of 666 subjects, a separate validation cohort made up of some 110 different subjects was used. The study combined high-throughput TCR immunosequencing, statistical association of individual TCRs with disease status, and machine learning to predict cytomegalovirus infection status. To study patterns of TCR occurrence, a later analysis re-analyzed previously published TCR beta repertoires from 700 or so donors and added high-resolution HLA genotyping. Rather than drawing on any new phenotypic data, the later analysis identified candidate immune exposures from TCR beta sequences and the way those sequences occurred across donors. An earlier analysis of 587 of the donors applied high-throughput TCR beta sequencing to assess whether each TCR beta V gene segment acted as functional or pseudogenic. Donor age, sex, ethnicity and CMV serostatus were compiled together with the repertoire data. A later genetic analysis took genome-wide SNP genotypes for about 65% of the roughly 670 donors and used that subset as a discovery cohort. Every discovery cohort repertoire had been produced on one sequencing platform. Both class I and class II loci were covered by HLA typing, at four-digit resolution. Typing coverage differed by locus: A, B, C, DRB1 and DQB1 were typed in about 620-630 donors, DQA1 in roughly 510, DPA1 in some 610, and DPB1 in around 490. Roughly 5 DR-DQ haplotypes were treated as single units for association and clustering because of strong linkage in the cohort. On average, 235,054 unique TCR beta nucleotide sequences were sequenced per donor among 398 genotyped donors of the cohort, with roughly 18% of those sequences being non-productive.

What the authors observed across the whole study: According to a later analysis, most CMV-associated TCR beta chains appeared to be HLA-restricted, and the HLA associations seemed to be driven largely by CMV exposure. V-gene and J-gene trimming of TCR beta chains was associated with a missense DCLRE1C variant in a later genetic analysis, and the association was replicated in an independent cohort. The presence/absence analyses assumed that sequencing depth was roughly uniform across donors, and that assumption may not be true. A later analysis found that HLA-associated TCR beta chains were more clonally expanded and had lower generation probabilities than equally common non-associated chains. A further reported finding was that TCR beta sequences accurately predicted the HLA-A and HLA-B alleles for most subjects in the first cohort. A few of the identified cytomegalovirus-associated TCR beta chains were confirmed in vitro to be specific for cytomegalovirus antigens. When HLA alleles, especially DR and DQ, strongly co-occurred, attributing TCR associations to individual alleles was difficult. Most TCR sequences were seen in very few donors, while some public TCRs were found in many individuals. The classifier was reported to diagnose cytomegalovirus status with high specificity and sensitivity in both the original cohort and the validation cohort. In a later analysis, several top co-occurrence clusters were reported to appear linked to parvovirus B19, influenza, CMV and Epstein-Barr virus. An earlier analysis of 587 of the donors showed that most TCR beta V segments appeared in productive rearrangements either about 87% or about 30% of the time, which broadly matched IMGT annotations. Correlated functional status among segregating V segments might reflect linkage disequilibrium, but an unknown experimental factor could not be ruled out. According to a later analysis, TCR association rates differed among HLA loci, with DRB1 alleles showing the most associated TCRs and HLA-C alleles showing the fewest. Some IMGT-functional V segments, including TRBV6-2 and TRBV6-3, could not be told apart with the 87-base-pair reads, so those segments were excluded. Immune exposure information for the cohort was limited to CMV serostatus. It was suggested by the authors that the approach could potentially be generalized to other disease states and immunological phenotypes. The study gave a list of 150 to 200 TCR beta chains associated with cytomegalovirus. A later genetic analysis reported fewer N-insertions in productive TCRs among donors in an Asian-associated ancestry cluster than the approximately 670-donor mean. The sequencing pipeline was judged likely to have produced a cluster of highly shared sequence variants as a technical artifact. In a later analysis, 16,951 TCR beta sequences were associated with specific HLA alleles at a false discovery rate of 0.05. About 17 rarely observed V segments, including chromosome 9 orphons, were excluded from the earlier analysis of approximately 500 of the donors because counts were too low. In this cohort, only TCR beta chains were sequenced, and detectable features were limited by the absence of alpha or paired-chain data. Because some donors lacked HLA typing at each locus, the association tests relied only on the typed subset.

In total, more than 500 healthy bone marrow donors made up the cohort. Cohort members were all nominally healthy when sampled, although unrecorded immune exposures were likely present. The donor tested CMV seronegative, placing the donor among the 350 or so seronegative members of the cohort. Every donor gave a peripheral blood sample, and the peripheral blood mononuclear cells from that sample were used for TCR beta sequencing. Genomic DNA extraction from the blood cell samples was performed with the Qiagen DNeasy Blood Extraction Kit. The CDR3 holds 13 amino acids from the cysteine to the phenylalanine. Only the CDR3 part of the read is kept: 39 bases, read in frame from the first base. Trimming costs V 6 bases and J 5 bases, and their ends lie 13 bases apart. CDR1 is given as MDHEN and CDR2 as SYDVKM, both from the germline V gene. To prepare the library, the immunoSEQ multiplex PCR assay was applied. For the multiplex PCR, a mixture combining 60 forward primers for TCR Vbeta segments and 13 reverse primers for TCR Jbeta segments was used. The CDR3 region of rearranged TCR beta genes was amplified from genomic DNA with a multiplex PCR assay. The amplified TCR beta libraries were sequenced on the Illumina HiSeq System as 87-base-pair reads. The original pipeline was this. In a later analysis, tens of millions of unique TCR beta chains were counted across the roughly 700 repertoires, and roughly 11 million of these chains were shared by at least two donors. Raw reads were error-corrected and collapsed into unique sequences by a nearest-neighbor algorithm in which closely related sequences were merged to remove PCR and sequencing errors. Alignment of CDR3 sequences to IMGT reference sequences was used to assign V, D and J gene segments. For a sequence to be retained, at least a six-nucleotide match to both a V gene segment and a J gene segment was required. Rearrangements were classified as productive when the CDR3 lacked stop codons and remained in frame with V and J, and all other rearrangements were classified as non-productive. Following IMGT convention, CDR3 was defined as the stretch from the second conserved V-encoded cysteine to the conserved J-encoded phenylalanine. The earlier analysis of approximately 500 of the donors excluded sequences that lacked an unambiguous match to a single V gene segment. An earlier analysis of around 600 of the donors classified V segments as functional when productive rearrangements were above 56.7% and as segregating when the standard deviation between donors was above 5%. A statistical classification framework was developed to diagnose cytomegalovirus status using the catalog of TCR beta chain sequences. A later analysis assigned V and J genes by comparing TCR nucleotide sequences with IMGT/GENE-DB human TR gene sequences. In a later analysis, CDR3 sequences and most-parsimonious VDJ recombination scenarios were assigned using the TCRdist pipeline. A later analysis defined each TCR beta chain by its CDR3 amino acid sequence plus V-gene family, and excluded reads lacking a unique V-gene family. In a later analysis, 550 to 650 highly shared, low-generation-probability nucleotide sequences were removed to address suspected cross-contamination and a sequencing artifact. A later analysis calculated a clonal expansion index for each public chain from normalized within-repertoire ranks of inferred template counts. A later analysis computed generation probabilities with a VDJ recombination model fitted to out-of-frame rearrangements, and checked the results against IGoR. Hypergeometric tests were used in a later analysis to score TCR-TCR, TCR-HLA and TCR-CMV co-occurrence, with a repertoire-size bias correction applied to the TCR pairs. In a later analysis, false discovery rates were estimated by permuting HLA or CMV assignments 20 times. A later analysis grouped co-occurring TCRs with DBSCAN, adding TCRdist sequence similarity when clustering within HLA-allele-positive subsets. Repertoires with fewer than 30,000 or more than 120,000 public chains were left out of co-occurrence clustering, as were five repertoires with anomalous nucleotide sharing. Held by TCRdb, this immuneACCESS table contains in-frame sequences only and omits some clones. Under half of the omission traces to an unresolved V gene where checked; the cause of the rest is unknown. The DNA gave D and trimming, while V, J and clone size come from that table. This sample has approximately 160,000 clones in its table, and approximately 80% of those were observed once. The leading ten clones occupy under 2% of the sample.

This chain joins TRBV28 to TRBJ1-2; the D region possibly corresponds to TRBD1 (6 bases align). The sequenced sample consisted of PBMCs. The sequence derives from a woman aged 18-30 years in good health and CMV-seronegative. The bases are TGTGCCAGCAGGTCCGACAGGTGGTATGGCTACACCTTC. This encodes CASRSDRWYGYTF.